Sequencing of this TCR beta chain was carried out in a study (dated by TCRdb to about 2015). About the study as a whole: The study examined whether tumor-infiltrating Tregs in breast cancer are drawn from blood Tregs or arise in situ by conversion from other CD4+ T cell subsets.

CDR1 and CDR2, per the germline V gene, are MDHEN and SYDVKM. The V end gives up 9 bases and the J end 2 bases, leaving 8 bases in the junction not matched to a gene. The CDR3 runs 14 amino acids, cysteine and phenylalanine included. Just CDR3 DNA is preserved here, 42 bases in frame from base 1. Study-level results and caveats: Tumor memory CD4+ T cell TCR gene usage clustered with blood and lymph node memory CD4+ cells and lymph node naive CD4+ cells. The TCR alpha and beta sequences of tumor-infiltrating Tregs showed the greatest overlap with tumor naive CD4+ T cells, followed by blood naive CD4+ T cells. Rather than covering whole repertoires, validation in the larger cohort was restricted to a single TCR beta V-J rearrangement.

Points on this clonotype: What this receptor recognizes is not known. Per-nucleotide qualities are absent, and no much larger clonotype sits a single base away.

Memory CD4+ T cells were isolated as CD4+CD45RO+CD25- cells. Tregs, naive and memory CD4+ T cells from tumor, blood and ipsilateral draining lymph nodes of five or six breast cancer patients underwent full-length TCR alpha and beta sequencing. Tumor tissue, along with lymph nodes from ipsilateral axillary dissection, was perfused with PBS, minced, and then digested using collagenase I and hyaluronidase. Ficoll density gradient centrifugation was used to isolate mononuclear cells from lymph nodes or from roughly 54 ml of peripheral blood. Sorted cell populations were confirmed by FACS to exceed 90% purity. Full-length TCR variable regions were amplified by 5' RACE PCR with constant-region reverse primers, followed by semi-nested PCR with Nested Universal Primer A. The ReliaPrep RNA Cell Miniprep System was used to extract total RNA, which was then reverse transcribed into 5'RACE-ready cDNA with the SMARTer RACE 5'/3' Kit. An Illumina MiSeq was used to sequence the full-length TCR alpha and beta libraries, which had been barcoded with multiplex adaptors. Per the original workflow: For each of nine subset-tissue groups, sequencing data from the five patients were pooled, and the groups were compared by unsupervised clustering of TCR gene usage. The Morisita-Horn index was used to calculate repertoire similarity, with shared sequences weighted according to their contribution to each repertoire. TCRdb reanalyzed the raw reads on its own, using fastp at Q25 for trimming and MiXCR for clone calling, and kept in-frame beta chains. CDR3 protein sequences are deduplicated, and each keeps its most common genes and DNA. TCRdb's processing, not the study's, gives the V and J calls here. For this sample there are tens of thousands of distinct CDR3 sequences; under 25% appear just once. Clones ranked in the top ten supply 2.5% to 3.5% of the sample.

This TCR was sampled from a female donor with breast cancer. Sample: memory CD4+ T cells sorted from a lymph node. The cell subset or site label here, explained by the study, means: memory CD4+ T cells, CD4+CD45RO+CD25-. Here the chain combines TRBV28 and TRBJ2-3, and 7 junctional nucleotides match TRBD1. The CDR3 is CASAAGTATDTQYF. The bases are TGTGCCAGTGCCGCCGGGACAGCCACAGATACGCAGTATTTT.